This entry describes one TCR beta chain. Its matching antigen is unknown. The CDR3 is 16 residues long. V shed 3 bases, J shed 2 bases, and the junction held 9 bases outside the gene matches. Per germline, CDR1 KGHSH and CDR2 LQKENI. This sample is part of a study of shared clonotypes between healthy human individuals. Naive CD8 isolation took CD45RO-negative cells positively selected for CCR7 and excluded terminally differentiated effector memory CD45RA+ cells. Findings of the study overall: The small donor group covered limited genetic and exposure diversity. Around 4.7% of naive CD4 clonotypes were shared across a few donors.

TCRdb's copy holds only in-frame clones and misses some; the assay was immunoSEQ multiplex PCR. The sample includes about 2,100,000 clones, approximately 94% of them seen just once. This receptor was taken from a man aged 18 to 30 in good health. Some clones in this sample may be carry-over from other donors' samples. The V and J genes are TRBV18 and TRBJ2-7; the match to TRBD1 covers 8 bases. Specimen: naive CD8+ T cells from PBMCs. DNA for the CDR3: TGTGCCAGCTCACCTACCGGATTGGACAGGGCCTACGAGCAGTACTTC. Amino acid sequence: CASSPTGLDRAYEQYF.